The sample holds a few counts of the clone carrying this T cell receptor (beta chain). Antigen unknown. After removal of 0 bases from V and 2 bases from J, the junction contained 3 bases not matched to a gene. Germline V gene data show CDR1 as SEHNR and CDR2 as FQNEAQ (reference sequence). CDR3 size: 16 residues. This specimen belongs to a study of human T cells and chemical hapten exposure. The study, taken as a whole, reports: Expanded TCRs formed significantly more large CDR3 similarity clusters than controls. Given that the donors had alopecia, their immune response may differ from that seen in healthy people.

Authors' analysis steps: Individual samples carried between roughly 20,000 and 690,600 TCRs, with about 88,000 as the median. MiXCR, applied by TCRdb to the RACE reads, yields one record per CDR3 protein. What appears here as the V and J calls and clone size reflects TCRdb's work, not the paper's. The top ten hold approximately 5.5% of the sample, which has 60,000 to 70,000 distinct CDR3 sequences, over 9.5% seen once. Time point described: pre-sensitization, week 0. Treatment: therapeutic diphenylcyclopropenone sensitization with weekly scalp DPC. This clonotype was sampled from a woman aged 45-60 years with alopecia areata. Some clones in this sample may be carry-over from other donors' samples. The V gene is TRBV7-9, the J gene TRBJ2-4; 8 nucleotides line up with TRBD2. Sample: whole blood, taken in connection with sensitization to the hapten diphenylcyclopropenone (DPC). CDR3 loop: CASSLATSGTKNIQYF. For the CDR3, the DNA is TGTGCCAGCAGCTTAGCAACTAGCGGAACCAAAAACATTCAGTACTTC. Supplemented by reference TRBV7-9 and TRBJ2-4, the full variable domain reads DTGVSQNPRHKITKRGQNVTFRCDPISEHNRLYWYRQTLGQGPEFLTYFQNEAQLEKSRLLSDRFSAERPKGSFSTLEIQRTEQGDSAMYLCASSLATSGTKNIQYFGAGTRLSVL.